This paragraph reports one T cell receptor delta chain. TCRdb called clones anew from the reads with CATT. The table has about 6,900 delta-chain clones, approximately 10% seen once. The CDR3 is 16 residues long. Germline CDR1 reads GEAIGNYY; CDR2 reads EKD. The trim removed 1 base at V and 2 bases at J, leaving 7 bases unmatched. The source of the sample is a study of gamma-delta chains in newborns, infants, children. The sequenced sample was blood. The sequence derives from a child who was a newborn, infant or young child, either healthy, febrile or measles-vaccinated (not recorded which). The chain is built from TRDV2 and TRDJ1; 9 nucleotides line up with TRDD3. The J gene is absent in TCRdb and was assigned here via DNA matching to germline. The CDR3 bases are TGTGCCTGTGACACGATTGAGTGGGGGATAACCGATAAACTCATCTTT. It yields the protein CACDTIEWGITDKLIF.